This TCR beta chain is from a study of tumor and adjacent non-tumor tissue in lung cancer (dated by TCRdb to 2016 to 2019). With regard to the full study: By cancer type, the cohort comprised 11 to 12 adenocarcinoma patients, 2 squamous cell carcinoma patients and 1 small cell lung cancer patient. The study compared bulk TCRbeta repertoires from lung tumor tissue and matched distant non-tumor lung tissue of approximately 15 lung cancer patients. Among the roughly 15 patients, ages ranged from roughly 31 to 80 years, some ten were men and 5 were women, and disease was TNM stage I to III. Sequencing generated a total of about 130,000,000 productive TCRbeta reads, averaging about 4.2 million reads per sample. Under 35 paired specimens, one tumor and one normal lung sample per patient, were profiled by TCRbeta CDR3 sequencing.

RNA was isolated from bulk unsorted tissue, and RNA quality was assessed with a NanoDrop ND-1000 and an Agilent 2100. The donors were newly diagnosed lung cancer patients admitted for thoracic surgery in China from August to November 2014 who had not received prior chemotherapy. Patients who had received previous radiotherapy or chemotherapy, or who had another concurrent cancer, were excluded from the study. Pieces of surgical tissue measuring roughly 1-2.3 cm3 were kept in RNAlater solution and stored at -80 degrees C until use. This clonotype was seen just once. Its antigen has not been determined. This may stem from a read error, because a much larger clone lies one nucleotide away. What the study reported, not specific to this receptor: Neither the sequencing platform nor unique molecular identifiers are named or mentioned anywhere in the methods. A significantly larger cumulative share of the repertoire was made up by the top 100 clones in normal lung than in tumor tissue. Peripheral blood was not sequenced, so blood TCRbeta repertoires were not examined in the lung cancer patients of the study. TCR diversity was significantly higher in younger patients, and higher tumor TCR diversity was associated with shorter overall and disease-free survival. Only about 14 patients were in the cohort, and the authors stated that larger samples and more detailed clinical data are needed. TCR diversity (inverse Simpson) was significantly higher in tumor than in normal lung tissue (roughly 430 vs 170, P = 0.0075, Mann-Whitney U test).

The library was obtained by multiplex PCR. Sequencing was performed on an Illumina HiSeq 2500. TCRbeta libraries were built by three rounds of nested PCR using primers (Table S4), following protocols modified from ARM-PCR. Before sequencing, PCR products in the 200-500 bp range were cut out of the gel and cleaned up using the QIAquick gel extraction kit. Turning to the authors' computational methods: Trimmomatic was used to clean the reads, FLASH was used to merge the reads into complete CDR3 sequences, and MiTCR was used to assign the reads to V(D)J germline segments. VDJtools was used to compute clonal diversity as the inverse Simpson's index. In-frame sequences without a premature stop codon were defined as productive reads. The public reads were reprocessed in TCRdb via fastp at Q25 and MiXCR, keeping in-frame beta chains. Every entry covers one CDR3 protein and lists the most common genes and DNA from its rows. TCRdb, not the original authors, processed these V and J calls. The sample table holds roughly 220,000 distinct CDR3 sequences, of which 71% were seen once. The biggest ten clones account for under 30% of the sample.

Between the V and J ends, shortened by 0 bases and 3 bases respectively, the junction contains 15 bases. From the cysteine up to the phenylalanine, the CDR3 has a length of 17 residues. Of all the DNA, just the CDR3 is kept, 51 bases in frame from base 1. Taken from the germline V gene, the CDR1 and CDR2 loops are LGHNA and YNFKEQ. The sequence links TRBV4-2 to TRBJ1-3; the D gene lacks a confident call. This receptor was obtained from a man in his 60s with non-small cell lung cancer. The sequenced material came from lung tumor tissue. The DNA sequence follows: TGTGCCAGCAGCCAAGATATTGGCATGTCGAATGGAAACACCATATATTTT. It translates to CASSQDIGMSNGNTIYF.